Below are 5 T cell receptor beta chains sequenced from a single sample in a study of blood T cell repertoires in COVID-19. TCRdb's copy holds only in-frame clones and misses some; the assay was immunoSEQ multiplex PCR. Of around 250,000 clones detected, around 80% appear once; the ten largest clones hold under 5%. Input material: PBMCs or T cells enriched from blood (not recorded which). These receptors were obtained from a man under 40 with acute COVID-19.

This CDR3 reads CASSQDTLPNGEGEQYV. In nucleotides, the CDR3 is TGTGCCAGCAGCCAAGACACTCTCCCAAACGGGGAAGGGGAGCAGTACGTC. This sequence joins TRBV7-2 and TRBJ2-7, with D maybe TRBD2 (5 bases). Germline CDR1 is SGHTA and CDR2 is FQGNSA. V shed 5 bases and J shed 7 bases, with 27 bases lying between them. The CDR3 totals 17 residues.

CDR3 bases: TGCGCCAGCAGTGAGGGACAGTTGAACACTGAAGCTTTCTTT. This codes for CASSEGQLNTEAFF. The chain has TRBV10-2 and TRBJ1-1; D is perhaps TRBD1 (6 bases). The CDR3 sequence is 14 residues long. Germline CDR1 is WSHSY and CDR2 is SAAADI. V was trimmed by 2 bases and J by 0 bases, leaving 7 bases between them.

In regard to this clone: It is unclear where the CDR3 begins or ends on the DNA, so no DNA is shown, and the CDR3 is as TCRdb lists it. V usage is TRBV1 and J usage is TRBJ1-5; the D call in the table, TRBD1, was not verified against the DNA. TRBV1 represents a pseudogene. The CDR3 is 17 residues long, ends included. CDR3 residues: CTSSQDKWAGGNQPQHF.

Only one count was recorded for this clone. The chain has TRBV5-4 and TRBJ1-2, with 8 bases identical to TRBD1. In germline, CDR1 is SGHNT, CDR2 YYREEE (reference sequence). The length of the CDR3 is 14 residues. The V segment lost 3 bases and the J segment 7 bases; nucleotides outside the gene matches: 8. The CDR3 loop reads CASSSSGGSFGYTF. In DNA form, the CDR3 reads TGTGCCAGCAGCTCGTCAGGGGGCTCGTTTGGCTACACCTTC.

In its sample, this clone was seen once. This sequence joins TRBV9 and TRBJ1-1; no definite D call. CDR3 length equals 13 residues. V gave up 3 bases and J gave up 2 bases, with 8 bases separating them. CDR1 SGDLS and CDR2 YYNGEE come from the germline V gene. CDR3 sequence (DNA): TGTGCCAGCAGCGGAGATTATAACACTGAAGCTTTCTTT. Translating gives CASSGDYNTEAFF. Looking up the rest from reference TRBV9 and TRBJ1-1 gives the full variable domain: DSGVTQTPKHLITATGQRVTLRCSPRSGDLSVYWYQQSLDQGLQFLIQYYNGEERAKGNILERFSAQQFPDLHSELNLSSLELGDSALYFCASSGDYNTEAFFGQGTRLTVV.